The 22 T cell receptor beta chains in this list originate from one sample, sequenced in a study of CXCR3-negative and CXCR3-positive naive CD8 T cells. 5' RACE with UMI labels generated the TRB cDNA libraries. TCRdb reprocessed the 5' RACE reads; each CDR3 protein has one entry and no DNA is given. The sample table includes more than 65,000 distinct CDR3 sequences. The sample was naive CXCR3- CD8+ T cells from blood. Subset defined: CD45RO-CCR7+CD27+CD95- naive CD8+ T cells lacking CXCR3 (TNR3-). The receptors were gathered from a human donor in good health. Some clones in this sample may be carry-over from other donors' samples.

The V call is TRBV28, the J call TRBJ1-5; TCRdb proposes TRBD1, but this gene call is untestable without DNA. Germline loops: CDR1 MDHEN, CDR2 SYDVKM. This CDR3 has 18 residues. CDR3 amino acids: CASSPGTGDLYSNQPQHF.

The V call is TRBV7-9, the J call TRBJ2-7; TCRdb outputs TRBD1, but without DNA this stays unchecked. From germline, CDR1 is SEHNR and CDR2 FQNEAQ (reference sequence). This CDR3 region has 13 residues. The CDR3: CASSGDRAEEQYF.

The chain couples TRBV2 to TRBJ2-3; TCRdb reports TRBD2, a call that lacks DNA to check it against. The CDR3 totals 16 residues. CDR1 SNHLY and CDR2 FYNNEI come from the germline V gene. This CDR3 reads CASSVGTFPSTDTQYF.

The CDR3 loop reads CASSLGTATEDFF. The gene calls are TRBV7-6 and TRBJ1-1; there is no DNA to check the TCRdb D call of TRBD1. The germline V gene has CDR1 SGHVS and CDR2 FNYEAQ. This CDR3 has 13 residues.

The chain has TRBV29-1 and TRBJ1-2; the D call of TRBD1 rests on TCRdb alone, since no DNA is present to check it. The CDR3 covers 13 residues. Germline V gene sequence: CDR1 SQVTM, CDR2 ANQGSEA. The CDR3: CSVRTGFNYGYTF.

The chain combines TRBV5-6 with TRBJ1-1; TCRdb indicates TRBD1, and absent DNA this call remains unverified. The length of the CDR3 is 12 residues. Germline V CDR1 and CDR2: SGHDT, YYEEEE. This chain's CDR3 is CASEWAGSEAFF.

This chain joins TRBV14 and TRBJ2-3; with no DNA, the TCRdb D assignment of TRBD2 cannot be verified. The CDR3 is 15 residues long. Germline V gene sequence: CDR1 SGHDN, CDR2 FVKESK. The CDR3 spells CASSQVELGRDTQYF.

This chain uses TRBV7-8 with TRBJ2-5; TCRdb designates TRBD2, a call that cannot be tested without DNA. Germline CDR1 is SGHVS and CDR2 is FQNEAQ. CDR3 length equals 16 residues. The CDR3 loop reads CASSLVGLAGEETQYF.

The J gene is TRBJ1-2, the V gene TRBV29-1. CDR3 length: 14 amino acids. The germline gives CDR1 SQVTM, CDR2 ANQGSEA. CDR3 amino acids: CSVEDRILNYGYTF. Variable domain in full (rest from reference TRBV29-1 and TRBJ1-2): SAVISQKPSRDICQRGTSLTIQCQVDSQVTMMFWYRQQPGQSLTLIATANQGSEATYESGFVIDKFPISRPNLTFSTLTVSNMSPEDSSIYLCSVEDRILNYGYTFGSGTRLTVV.

The genes are TRBV10-1 and TRBJ2-1; TCRdb calls TRBD2, which cannot be checked without DNA. Germline CDR1 WNHNN, CDR2 SYGVQD (reference sequence). The CDR3 is 14 residues long. The CDR3 loop is CASTPSGLYNEQFF.

V is TRBV6-4 and J is TRBJ2-1; the D gene TCRdb calls, TRBD2, cannot be checked with no DNA. In germline, CDR1 is MRHNA, CDR2 SNTAGT. The CDR3 contains 16 residues. The CDR3 is CASSETGTSGYNEQFF.

This chain links TRBV3-1 with TRBJ2-7; without DNA, the TCRdb call of TRBD1 cannot be checked. This CDR3 spans 17 amino acids. Germline V lookup: CDR1 LGHDT, CDR2 YNNKEL (reference sequence). The CDR3 loop reads CASSQDTRGLLLWEQYF.

The chain links TRBV13 to TRBJ2-2. The CDR3 is made up of 16 amino acids. Germline lookup yields CDR1 PRHDT and CDR2 FYEKMQ (reference sequence). The CDR3 reads CASSLRTSANTGELFF.

The chain joins TRBV29-1 to TRBJ2-3; TCRdb returns TRBD2, unconfirmable since there is no DNA. This CDR3 is built from 19 residues. The germline gives CDR1 SQVTM, CDR2 ANQGSEA. CDR3 in amino acids: CSVRGLWDPGLGATDTQYF.

The CDR3 region is CSVEEGEGNEQFF. The rearrangement links TRBV29-1 to TRBJ2-1; the TRBD2 assignment by TCRdb is unverifiable without DNA. CDR1 SQVTM and CDR2 ANQGSEA come from the germline V gene. This CDR3 region has 13 residues.

The chain employs TRBV14 and TRBJ2-3; TCRdb names TRBD1, which stays unverified in the absence of DNA. This CDR3 region has 16 residues. Germline V CDR1 and CDR2: SGHDN, FVKESK. CDR3 in amino acids: CASSGATGPLADTQYF.

The gene calls are TRBV29-1 and TRBJ2-3; lacking DNA, the TRBD2 call made by TCRdb goes unchecked. The germline CDR1 and CDR2 sequences are SQVTM and ANQGSEA. This CDR3 region has 16 residues. The CDR3 spells CSVYQRTSGEVNTQYF.

The CDR3: CASSRYVAGGLEQYF. This chain uses TRBV11-2 with TRBJ2-7; without DNA, the TCRdb call of TRBD2 cannot be checked. CDR3 length: 15 amino acids. Germline V gene lookup returns CDR1 SGHAT and CDR2 FQNNGV.

The chain has TRBV7-6 and TRBJ2-7; TCRdb gives TRBD1 as the D gene, but with no DNA this cannot be confirmed. CDR3 size: 13 residues. The germline gives CDR1 SGHVS, CDR2 FNYEAQ. CDR3: CASSRLGAGEQYF.

The chain joins TRBV29-1 to TRBJ2-1; TCRdb gives TRBD1 as the D gene, but with no DNA this cannot be confirmed. Germline V CDR1 and CDR2: SQVTM, ANQGSEA. The CDR3 has 14 residues. The CDR3: CSVWTETSYNEQFF.

This CDR3 is CASSRQVQGWPDETQYF. This rearrangement joins TRBV14 to TRBJ2-5; TCRdb reports TRBD2, a call that lacks DNA to check it against. Germline assignment: CDR1 SGHDN and CDR2 FVKESK. The CDR3 contains 17 residues.

The chain is built from TRBV7-2 and TRBJ2-1; TCRdb lists TRBD1, though no DNA is available to test this call. Germline V gene lookup returns CDR1 SGHTA and CDR2 FQGNSA. This CDR3 is built from 12 residues. CDR3 in amino acids: CASSLVGGEQFF. Together with reference TRBV7-2 and TRBJ2-1, the CDR3 gives the full variable domain: GAGVSQSPSNKVTEKGKDVELRCDPISGHTALYWYRQSLGQGLEFLIYFQGNSAPDKSGLPSDRFSAERTGGSVSTLTIQRTQQEDSAVYLCASSLVGGEQFFGPGTRLTVL.